Listed here are 6 T cell receptor beta chains from one sample, sequenced in a study of cytomegalovirus exposure and HLA in healthy donors (dated by TCRdb to 2016 to 2017). Library method: the immunoSEQ multiplex PCR assay. A mixture of 60 forward primers for TCR Vbeta segments and 13 reverse primers for TCR Jbeta segments was used in the multiplex PCR. Held by TCRdb, this immuneACCESS table contains in-frame sequences only and omits some clones. Under half of the omission traces to an unresolved V gene where checked; the cause of the rest is unknown. Across this sample there are approximately 130,000 clones, with roughly 85% seen only once. The top ten clonotypes cover about 1% of the sample. The sequencing sample was made of PBMCs. The receptors were gathered from a boy aged 5-17 years in good health and CMV-seronegative.

The V and J genes are TRBV30 and TRBJ2-5, with D perhaps TRBD2 (6 bases). V lost 5 bases, J lost 2 bases, and 18 bases lay in between. This CDR3 contains 15 residues. Germline CDR1 is GTSNPN and CDR2 is SVGIG (reference sequence). CDR3 bases: TGTGCCTGGCTAGGGAAATGGGGGGAACAAGAGACCCAGTACTTC. Its protein is CAWLGKWGEQETQYF.

The sample holds one count of this clone. The CDR3: CASTPRTGGYEQYF. The CDR3 DNA reads as TGCGCCAGCACTCCCAGGACAGGGGGTTACGAGCAGTACTTC. The chain employs TRBV5-1 and TRBJ2-7; TRBD1 aligns across 10 bases. Germline trimming cut 6 bases from V and 4 bases from J; bases unmatched to any gene: 7. In germline, CDR1 is SGHRS, CDR2 YFSETQ. The CDR3 runs 14 residues.

The chain combines TRBV30 with TRBJ2-4, with D hard to call. The germline V gene has CDR1 GTSNPN and CDR2 SVGIG (reference sequence). V was shortened by 0 bases and J by 2 bases, with 8 bases between the two germline ends. The CDR3 has 14 residues. In DNA form, the CDR3 reads TGTGCCTGGAGTGTAGGCGGCACCAAAAACATTCAGTACTTC. It yields the protein CAWSVGGTKNIQYF. Complete variable domain (other parts from reference TRBV30 and TRBJ2-4): SQTIHQWPATLVQPVGSPLSLECTVEGTSNPNLYWYRQAAGRGLQLLFYSVGIGQISSEVPQNLSASRPQDRQFILSSKKLLLSDSGFYLCAWSVGGTKNIQYFGAGTRLSVL.

The CDR3 DNA follows: TGTGCCTGGATATCAGGTTCGCACGAGCAGTACTTC. Translating it yields CAWISGSHEQYF. This rearrangement joins TRBV30 to TRBJ2-7; unclear D gene. Germline V gene sequence: CDR1 GTSNPN, CDR2 SVGIG (reference sequence). V lost 4 bases and J 5 bases, leaving 12 bases between the germline ends. The CDR3 has 12 residues.

V gene TRBV5-4 combines with J gene TRBJ2-1; D is perhaps TRBD1 (6 bases). Germline V gene sequence: CDR1 SGHNT, CDR2 YYREEE (reference sequence). There are 16 residues in the CDR3. The germline V and J ends were trimmed by 4 bases and 4 bases, with 18 bases remaining between them. The CDR3 region is CASSPQPPGQYNEQFF. CDR3 DNA sequence: TGTGCCAGCAGCCCCCAACCGCCCGGACAGTACAATGAGCAGTTCTTC.

The chain employs TRBV29-1 and TRBJ2-3, with 8 positions matching TRBD2. CDR1 and CDR2 (germline): SQVTM, ANQGSEA. J lost 0 bases, V lost 1 base, and 3 bases had no gene match. This CDR3 is built from 15 residues. CDR3 in DNA: TGCAGCGTTGAAGGGTCTAGCGGGAGCACAGATACGCAGTATTTT. Translating gives CSVEGSSGSTDTQYF.